Reported below is one TCR beta chain. No antigen is known for it. Germline V gene lookup returns CDR1 MGHRA and CDR2 YSYEKL. Trimming removed 4 bases from V and 2 bases from J, with 14 bases in between. There are 15 residues in the CDR3. Clones were read by immunoSEQ multiplex PCR, and TCRdb kept only the in-frame ones, dropping some. The sample lists around 130,000 clones, approximately 83% seen once, with roughly 9.1% in the top ten. The data derive from a study of T cell responses to AZD1222 COVID-19 vaccine. Points from the study as a whole: Baseline serology detected seropositivity in only a handful of AZD1222 recipients. Repertoire sampling was restricted to post-peak T cell response timepoints.

The chain is built from TRBV4-1 and TRBJ1-2; D is ambiguous. The TCR was taken from an adult in good health. This specimen was peripheral blood, taken on day 0 of AZD1222 vaccination. The DNA for the CDR3 is TGCGCCAGCAGCCGACACATGGCGGACAACTATGGCTACACCTTC. This gives the protein CASSRHMADNYGYTF.